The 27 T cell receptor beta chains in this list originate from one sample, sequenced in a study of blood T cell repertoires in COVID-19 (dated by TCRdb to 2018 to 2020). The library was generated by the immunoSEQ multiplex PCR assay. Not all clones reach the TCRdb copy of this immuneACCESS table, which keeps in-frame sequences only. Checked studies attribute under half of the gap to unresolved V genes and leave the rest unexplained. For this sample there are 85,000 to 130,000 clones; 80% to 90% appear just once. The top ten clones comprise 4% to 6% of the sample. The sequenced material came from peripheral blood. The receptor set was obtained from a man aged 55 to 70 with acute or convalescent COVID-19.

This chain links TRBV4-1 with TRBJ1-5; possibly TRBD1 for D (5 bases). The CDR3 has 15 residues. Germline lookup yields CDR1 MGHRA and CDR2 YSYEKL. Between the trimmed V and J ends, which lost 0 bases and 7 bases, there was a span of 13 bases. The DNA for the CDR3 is TGCGCCAGCAGCCAAGAATTGGGGGGTTACCAGCCCCAGCATTTT. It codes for CASSQELGGYQPQHF.

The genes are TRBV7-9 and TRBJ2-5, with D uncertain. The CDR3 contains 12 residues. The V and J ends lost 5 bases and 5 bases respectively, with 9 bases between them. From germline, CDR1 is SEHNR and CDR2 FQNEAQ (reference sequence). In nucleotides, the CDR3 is TGTGCCAGCAGCCTATCGAGGGAGACCCAGTACTTC. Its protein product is CASSLSRETQYF.

DNA for the CDR3: TGTGCCAGCAGCCAAGGTGGGAGCTCCTACAATGAGCAGTTCTTC. Residues: CASSQGGSSYNEQFF. The J gene is TRBJ2-1, the V gene TRBV14, with D possibly being TRBD2 (5 bases). In germline, CDR1 is SGHDN, CDR2 FVKESK. V shed 1 base and J shed 0 bases, with 7 bases lying between them. This CDR3 has 15 amino acids.

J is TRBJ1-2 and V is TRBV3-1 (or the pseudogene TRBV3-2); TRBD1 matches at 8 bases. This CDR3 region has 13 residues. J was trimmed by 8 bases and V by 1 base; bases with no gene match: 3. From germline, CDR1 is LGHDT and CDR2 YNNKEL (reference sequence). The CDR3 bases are TGTGCCAGCAGCCAAGGACAGGGGATCGGCTACACCTTC. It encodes CASSQGQGIGYTF.

This CDR3 reads CASSPGQGSYNEQFF. The CDR3 region has the DNA TGCGCCAGCAGCCCGGGACAGGGGTCCTACAATGAGCAGTTCTTC. The chain joins TRBV5-1 to TRBJ2-1; 10 bases are a match to TRBD1. After removal of 4 bases from V and 1 base from J, the junction contained 2 bases not matched to a gene. CDR1 is SGHRS, CDR2 YFSETQ, per germline. This CDR3 is 15 amino acids long.

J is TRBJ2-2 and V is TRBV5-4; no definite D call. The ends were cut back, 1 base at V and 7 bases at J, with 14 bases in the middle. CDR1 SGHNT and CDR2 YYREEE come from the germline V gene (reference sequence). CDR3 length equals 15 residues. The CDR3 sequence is CASSLQVKRGGELFF. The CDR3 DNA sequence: TGTGCCAGCAGCTTGCAAGTGAAACGCGGCGGGGAGCTGTTTTTT.

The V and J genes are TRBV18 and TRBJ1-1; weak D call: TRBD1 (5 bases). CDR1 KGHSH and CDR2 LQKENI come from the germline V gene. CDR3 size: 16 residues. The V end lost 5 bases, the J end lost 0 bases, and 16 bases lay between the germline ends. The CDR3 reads CASSSSQTVMNTEAFF. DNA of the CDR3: TGTGCCAGCTCATCTTCTCAGACAGTAATGAACACTGAAGCTTTCTTT. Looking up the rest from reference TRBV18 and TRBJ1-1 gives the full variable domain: NAGVMQNPRHLVRRRGQEARLRCSPMKGHSHVYWYRQLPEEGLKFMVYLQKENIIDESGMPKERFSAEFPKEGPSILRIQQVVRGDSAAYFCASSSSQTVMNTEAFFGQGTRLTVV.

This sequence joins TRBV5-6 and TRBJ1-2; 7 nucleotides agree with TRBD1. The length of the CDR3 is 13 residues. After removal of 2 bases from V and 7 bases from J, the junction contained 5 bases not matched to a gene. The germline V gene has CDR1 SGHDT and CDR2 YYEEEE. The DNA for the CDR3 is TGTGCCAGCAGCTTCCGACAGGGTGGTGGCTACACCTTC. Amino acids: CASSFRQGGGYTF.

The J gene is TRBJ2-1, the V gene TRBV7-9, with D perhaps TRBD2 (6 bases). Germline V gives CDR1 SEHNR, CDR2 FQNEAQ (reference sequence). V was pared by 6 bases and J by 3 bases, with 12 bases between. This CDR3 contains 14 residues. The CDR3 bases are TGTGCCAGCAGTTTGTCGGGGGTCTACAATGAGCAGTTCTTC. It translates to CASSLSGVYNEQFF.

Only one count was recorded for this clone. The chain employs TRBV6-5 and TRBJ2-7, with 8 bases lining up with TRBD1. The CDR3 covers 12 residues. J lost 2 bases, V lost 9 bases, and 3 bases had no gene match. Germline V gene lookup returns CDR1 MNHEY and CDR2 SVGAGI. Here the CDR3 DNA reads TGTGCCAGTAAGGGACAGGCCTACGAGCAGTACTTC. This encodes CASKGQAYEQYF.

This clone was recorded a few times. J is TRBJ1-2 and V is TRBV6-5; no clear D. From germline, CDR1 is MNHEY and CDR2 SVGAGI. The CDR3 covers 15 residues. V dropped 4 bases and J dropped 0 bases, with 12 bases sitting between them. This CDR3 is CASSSPTGTNYGYTF. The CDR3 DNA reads TGTGCCAGCAGTTCCCCCACGGGGACTAACTATGGCTACACCTTC.

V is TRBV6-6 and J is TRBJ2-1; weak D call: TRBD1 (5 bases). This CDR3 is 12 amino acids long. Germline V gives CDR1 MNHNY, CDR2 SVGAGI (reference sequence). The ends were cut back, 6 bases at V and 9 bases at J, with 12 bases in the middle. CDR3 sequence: CASSPPGIEQFF. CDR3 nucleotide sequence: TGTGCCAGCAGCCCCCCAGGGATTGAGCAGTTCTTC.

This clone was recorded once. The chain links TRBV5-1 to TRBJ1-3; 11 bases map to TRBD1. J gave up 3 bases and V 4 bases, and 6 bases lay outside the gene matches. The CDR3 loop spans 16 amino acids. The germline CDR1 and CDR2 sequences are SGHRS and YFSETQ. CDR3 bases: TGCGCCAGCAGCCCGGACAGGGGGCGCGTTGGAAACACCATATATTTT. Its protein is CASSPDRGRVGNTIYF.

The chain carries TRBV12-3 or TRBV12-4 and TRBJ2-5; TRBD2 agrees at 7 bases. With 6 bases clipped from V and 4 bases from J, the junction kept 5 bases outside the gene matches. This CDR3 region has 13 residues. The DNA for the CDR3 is TGTGCCAGCAGGCGGCCGGGGGGAGAGACCCAGTACTTC. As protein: CASRRPGGETQYF.

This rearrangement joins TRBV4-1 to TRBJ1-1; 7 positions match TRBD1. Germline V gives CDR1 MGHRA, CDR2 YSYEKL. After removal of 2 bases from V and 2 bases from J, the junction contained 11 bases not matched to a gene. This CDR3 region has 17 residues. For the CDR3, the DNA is TGCGCCAGCAGCCAACCAATCACCGGGACAGCCAACACTGAAGCTTTCTTT. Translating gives CASSQPITGTANTEAFF.

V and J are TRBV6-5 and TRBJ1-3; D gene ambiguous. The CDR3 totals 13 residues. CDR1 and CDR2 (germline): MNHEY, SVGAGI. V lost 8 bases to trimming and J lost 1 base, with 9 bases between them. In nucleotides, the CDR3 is TGTGCCAGCCGAGCCCCTTCTGGAAACACCATATATTTT. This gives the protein CASRAPSGNTIYF.

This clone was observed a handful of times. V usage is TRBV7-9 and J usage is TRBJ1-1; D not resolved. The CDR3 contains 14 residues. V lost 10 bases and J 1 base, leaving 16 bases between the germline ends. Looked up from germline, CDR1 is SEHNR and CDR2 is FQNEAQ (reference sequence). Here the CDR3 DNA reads TGTGCCACCGGGAGTTGGACCGAGAACACTGAAGCTTTCTTT. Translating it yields CATGSWTENTEAFF.

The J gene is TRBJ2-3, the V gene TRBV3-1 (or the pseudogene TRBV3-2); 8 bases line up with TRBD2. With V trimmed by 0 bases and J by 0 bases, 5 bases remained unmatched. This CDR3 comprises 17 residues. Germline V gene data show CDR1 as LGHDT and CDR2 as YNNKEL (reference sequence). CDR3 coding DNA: TGTGCCAGCAGCCAAGACTATCCTAGCGGGAGCACAGATACGCAGTATTTT. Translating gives CASSQDYPSGSTDTQYF.

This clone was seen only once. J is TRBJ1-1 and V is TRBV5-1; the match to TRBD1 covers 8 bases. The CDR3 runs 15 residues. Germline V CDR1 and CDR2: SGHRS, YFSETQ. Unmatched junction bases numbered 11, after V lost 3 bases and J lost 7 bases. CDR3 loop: CASSYQGALLNEAFF. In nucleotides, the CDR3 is TGCGCCAGCAGCTACCAGGGGGCCTTATTAAATGAAGCTTTCTTT.

CDR3 sequence reads: CASGQNEQYF. For the CDR3, the DNA is TGTGCCAGCGGGCAGAACGAGCAGTACTTC. The chain uses TRBV7-9 and TRBJ2-7; D unresolved. V was shortened by 8 bases and J by 5 bases, with 7 bases between the two germline ends. CDR1 and CDR2 (germline): SEHNR, FQNEAQ (reference sequence). CDR3 size: 10 residues.

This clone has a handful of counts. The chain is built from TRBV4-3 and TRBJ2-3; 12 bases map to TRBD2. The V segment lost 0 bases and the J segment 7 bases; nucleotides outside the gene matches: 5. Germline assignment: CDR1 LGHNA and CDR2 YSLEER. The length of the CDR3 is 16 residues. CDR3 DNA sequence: TGCGCCAGCAGCCAAGATAGGACTAGCGGGATGAATACGCAGTATTTT. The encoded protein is CASSQDRTSGMNTQYF.

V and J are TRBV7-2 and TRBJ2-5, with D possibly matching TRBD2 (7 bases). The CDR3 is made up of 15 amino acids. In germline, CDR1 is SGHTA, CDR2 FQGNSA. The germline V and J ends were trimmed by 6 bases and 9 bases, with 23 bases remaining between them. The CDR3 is CASSSPGGASGAQYF. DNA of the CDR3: TGTGCCAGCAGTTCGCCTGGGGGGGCTTCAGGGGCCCAGTACTTC.

CDR3 residues: CASSSLGGAMNTEAFF. CDR3 in DNA: TGTGCCAGCTCATCTCTCGGGGGAGCGATGAACACTGAAGCTTTCTTT. The chain couples TRBV18 to TRBJ1-1, with D perhaps TRBD1 (5 bases). CDR1 and CDR2 from the germline V gene are KGHSH and LQKENI. The CDR3 runs to 16 residues. Trimming shortened V by 5 bases and J by 0 bases, and 16 bases separated the two germline ends.

CDR3: CASRRDRNSPLHF. In nucleotides, the CDR3 is TGTGCCAGCAGGCGTGACAGGAATTCACCCCTCCACTTT. The chain has TRBV28 and TRBJ1-6; D is perhaps TRBD1 (6 bases). CDR1 and CDR2 (germline): MDHEN, SYDVKM. The CDR3 has 13 amino acids. The V and J ends lost 6 bases and 7 bases respectively, with 10 bases between them.

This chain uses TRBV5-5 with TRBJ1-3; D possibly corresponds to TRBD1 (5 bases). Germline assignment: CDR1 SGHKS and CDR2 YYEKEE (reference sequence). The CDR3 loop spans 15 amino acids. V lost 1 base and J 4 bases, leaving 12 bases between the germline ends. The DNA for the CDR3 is TGTGCCAGCAGCTTGTTCTGGGGCTCCGGAAACACCATATATTTT. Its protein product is CASSLFWGSGNTIYF. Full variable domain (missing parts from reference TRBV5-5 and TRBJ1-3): DAGVTQSPTHLIKTRGQQVTLRCSPISGHKSVSWYQQVLGQGPQFIFQYYEKEERGRGNFPDRFSARQFPNYSSELNVNALLLGDSALYLCASSLFWGSGNTIYFGEGSWLTVV.

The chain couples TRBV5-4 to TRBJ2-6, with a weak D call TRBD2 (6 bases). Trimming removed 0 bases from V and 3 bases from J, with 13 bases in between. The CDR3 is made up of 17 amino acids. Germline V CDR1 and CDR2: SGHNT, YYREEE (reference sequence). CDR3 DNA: TGTGCCAGCAGCTTGGGCGGGGCCGGAGGTGGGGCCAACGTCCTGACTTTC. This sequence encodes CASSLGGAGGGANVLTF.

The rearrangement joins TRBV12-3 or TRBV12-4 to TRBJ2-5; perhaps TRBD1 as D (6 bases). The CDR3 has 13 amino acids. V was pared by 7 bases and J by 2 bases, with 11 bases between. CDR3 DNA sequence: TGTGCCAGCAAAAGGACAGATCAAGAGACCCAGTACTTC. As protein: CASKRTDQETQYF.